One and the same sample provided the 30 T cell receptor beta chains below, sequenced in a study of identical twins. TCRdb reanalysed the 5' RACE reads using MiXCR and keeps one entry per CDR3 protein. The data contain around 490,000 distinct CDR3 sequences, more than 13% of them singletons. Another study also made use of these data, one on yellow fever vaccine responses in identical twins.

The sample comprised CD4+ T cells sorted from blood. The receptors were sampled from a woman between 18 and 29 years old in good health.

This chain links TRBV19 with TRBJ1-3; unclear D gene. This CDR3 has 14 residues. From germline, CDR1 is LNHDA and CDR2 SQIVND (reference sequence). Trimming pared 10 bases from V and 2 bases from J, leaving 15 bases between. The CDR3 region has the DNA TGTGCCACCACAGAGGCAGTCACTGGAAACACCATATATTTT. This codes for CATTEAVTGNTIYF.

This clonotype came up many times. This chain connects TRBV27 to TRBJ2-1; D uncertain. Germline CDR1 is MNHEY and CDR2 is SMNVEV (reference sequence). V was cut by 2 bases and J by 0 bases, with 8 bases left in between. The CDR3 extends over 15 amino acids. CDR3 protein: CASSLQRSSYNEQFF. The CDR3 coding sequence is TGTGCCAGCAGTTTACAGAGGAGCTCCTACAATGAGCAGTTCTTC.

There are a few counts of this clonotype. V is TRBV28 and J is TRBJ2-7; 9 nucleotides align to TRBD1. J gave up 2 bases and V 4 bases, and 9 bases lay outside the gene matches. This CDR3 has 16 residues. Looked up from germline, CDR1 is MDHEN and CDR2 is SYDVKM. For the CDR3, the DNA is TGTGCCAGCAGTTGGGACAGGGACTTATTACCCTACGAGCAGTACTTC. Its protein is CASSWDRDLLPYEQYF.

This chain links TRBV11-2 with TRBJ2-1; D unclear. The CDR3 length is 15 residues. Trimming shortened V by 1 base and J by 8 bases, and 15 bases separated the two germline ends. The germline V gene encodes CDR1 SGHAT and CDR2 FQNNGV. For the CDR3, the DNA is TGTGCCAGCAGCTTAGCTGGGCTCCTCGGCGATGAGCAGTTCTTC. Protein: CASSLAGLLGDEQFF.

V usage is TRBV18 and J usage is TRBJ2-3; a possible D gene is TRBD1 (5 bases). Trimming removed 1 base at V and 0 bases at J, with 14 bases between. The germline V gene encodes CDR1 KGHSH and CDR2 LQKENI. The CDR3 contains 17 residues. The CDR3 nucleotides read TGTGCCAGCTCACCACTTGAGAAGGGGTGGAGCACAGATACGCAGTATTTT. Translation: CASSPLEKGWSTDTQYF. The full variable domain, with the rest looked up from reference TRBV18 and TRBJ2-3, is NAGVMQNPRHLVRRRGQEARLRCSPMKGHSHVYWYRQLPEEGLKFMVYLQKENIIDESGMPKERFSAEFPKEGPSILRIQQVVRGDSAAYFCASSPLEKGWSTDTQYFGPGTRLTVL.

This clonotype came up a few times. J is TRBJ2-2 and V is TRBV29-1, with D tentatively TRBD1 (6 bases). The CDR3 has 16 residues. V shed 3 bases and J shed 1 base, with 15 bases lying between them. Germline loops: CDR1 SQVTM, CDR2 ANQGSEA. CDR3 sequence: CSVDQSGTLNTGELFF. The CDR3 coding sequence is TGCAGCGTTGATCAATCCGGGACACTGAACACCGGGGAGCTGTTTTTT.

The CDR3 loop reads CASSIRTSEQYF. CDR3 nucleotide sequence: TGTGCCAGCAGCATACGGACGTCCGAGCAGTACTTC. This chain joins TRBV7-2 and TRBJ2-7; D is ambiguous. Trimming took 5 bases from V and 6 from J, leaving 11 bases between them. CDR3 size: 12 residues. Germline V gives CDR1 SGHTA, CDR2 FQGNSA.

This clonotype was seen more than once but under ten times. CDR3 nucleotides: TGTGCCAGCAGCTTATGGACCGACGCTGCAGATACGCAGTATTTT. This gives the protein CASSLWTDAADTQYF. The chain couples TRBV7-9 to TRBJ2-3; D is unclear. This CDR3 is 15 amino acids long. The germline gives CDR1 SEHNR, CDR2 FQNEAQ (reference sequence). V was clipped by 2 bases and J by 4 bases, with 13 bases between them.

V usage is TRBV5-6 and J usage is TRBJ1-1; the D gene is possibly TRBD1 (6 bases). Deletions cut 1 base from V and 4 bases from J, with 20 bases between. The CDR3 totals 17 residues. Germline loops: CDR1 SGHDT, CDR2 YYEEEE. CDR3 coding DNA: TGTGCCAGCAGCTTGAGCCGGGGTGGGCAGGGGAGCACTGAAGCTTTCTTT. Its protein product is CASSLSRGGQGSTEAFF.

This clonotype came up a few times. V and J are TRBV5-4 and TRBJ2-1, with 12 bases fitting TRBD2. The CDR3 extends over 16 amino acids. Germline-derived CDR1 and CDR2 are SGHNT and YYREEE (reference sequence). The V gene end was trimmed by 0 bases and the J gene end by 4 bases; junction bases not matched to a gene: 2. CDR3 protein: CASSLGGTSGYNEQFF. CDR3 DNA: TGTGCCAGCAGCTTGGGTGGGACTAGCGGGTACAATGAGCAGTTCTTC.

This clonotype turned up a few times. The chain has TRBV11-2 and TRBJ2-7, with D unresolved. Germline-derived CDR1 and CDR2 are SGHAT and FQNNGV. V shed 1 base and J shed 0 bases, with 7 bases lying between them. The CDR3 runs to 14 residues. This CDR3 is CASSLVVPSYEQYF. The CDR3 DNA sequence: TGTGCCAGCAGCTTAGTAGTTCCCTCCTACGAGCAGTACTTC.

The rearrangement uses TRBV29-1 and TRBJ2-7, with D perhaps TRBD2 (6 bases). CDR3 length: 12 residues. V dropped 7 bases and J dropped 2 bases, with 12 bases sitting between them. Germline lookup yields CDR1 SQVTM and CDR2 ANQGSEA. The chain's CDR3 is CSAGTLTYEQYF. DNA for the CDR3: TGCAGCGCCGGGACTTTAACCTACGAGCAGTACTTC.

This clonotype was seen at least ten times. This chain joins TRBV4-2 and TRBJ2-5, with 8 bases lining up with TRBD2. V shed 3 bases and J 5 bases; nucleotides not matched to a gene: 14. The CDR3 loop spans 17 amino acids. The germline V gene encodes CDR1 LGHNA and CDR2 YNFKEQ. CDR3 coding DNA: TGTGCCAGCAGCCAGAAACTAGCGGTCCCAATACGGGAGACCCAGTACTTC. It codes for CASSQKLAVPIRETQYF.

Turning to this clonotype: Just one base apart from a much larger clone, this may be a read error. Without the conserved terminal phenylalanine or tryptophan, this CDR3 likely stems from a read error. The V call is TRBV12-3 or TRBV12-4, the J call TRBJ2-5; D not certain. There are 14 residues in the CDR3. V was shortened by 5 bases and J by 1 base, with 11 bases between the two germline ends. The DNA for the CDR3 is TGTGCCAGCAGTATGATAGACGGCCAAGAGACCCAGTACCTC. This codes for CASSMIDGQETQYL.

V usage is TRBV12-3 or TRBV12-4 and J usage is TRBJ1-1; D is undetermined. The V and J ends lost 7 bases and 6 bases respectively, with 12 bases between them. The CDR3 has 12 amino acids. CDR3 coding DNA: TGTGCCAGCACCCCAAGAATGTCTGAAGCTTTCTTT. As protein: CASTPRMSEAFF.

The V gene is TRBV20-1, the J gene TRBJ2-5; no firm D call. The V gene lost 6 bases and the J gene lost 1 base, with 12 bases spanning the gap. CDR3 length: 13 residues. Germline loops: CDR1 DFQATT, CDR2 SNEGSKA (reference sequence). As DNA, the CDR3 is TGCAGTGCCATCCCGGGCGTCCAAGAGACCCAGTACTTC. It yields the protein CSAIPGVQETQYF.

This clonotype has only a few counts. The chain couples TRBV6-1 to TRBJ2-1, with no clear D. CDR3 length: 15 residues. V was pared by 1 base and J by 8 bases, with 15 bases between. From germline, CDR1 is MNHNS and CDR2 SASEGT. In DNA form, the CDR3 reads TGTGCCAGCAGTGAAGGCCCGTCACTTCTGGATGAGCAGTTCTTC. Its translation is CASSEGPSLLDEQFF.

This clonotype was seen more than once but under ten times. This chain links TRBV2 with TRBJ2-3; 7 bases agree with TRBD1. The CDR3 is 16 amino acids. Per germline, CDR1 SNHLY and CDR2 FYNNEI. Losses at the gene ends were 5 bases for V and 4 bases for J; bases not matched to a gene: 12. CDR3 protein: CASSFYGTEISDTQYF. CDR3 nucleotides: TGTGCCAGCAGTTTTTACGGGACAGAAATTTCAGATACGCAGTATTTT.

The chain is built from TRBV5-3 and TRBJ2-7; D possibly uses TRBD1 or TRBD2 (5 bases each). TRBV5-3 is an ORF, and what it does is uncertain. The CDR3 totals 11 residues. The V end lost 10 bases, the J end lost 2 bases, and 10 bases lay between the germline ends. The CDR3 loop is CAGRDPYEQYF. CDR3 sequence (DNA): TGTGCCGGCAGGGACCCCTACGAGCAGTACTTC.

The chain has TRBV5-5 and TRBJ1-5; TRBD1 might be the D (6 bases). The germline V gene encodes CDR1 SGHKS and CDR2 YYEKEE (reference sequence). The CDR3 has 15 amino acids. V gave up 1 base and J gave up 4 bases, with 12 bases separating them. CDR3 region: CASSLSEGTNQPQHF. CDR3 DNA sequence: TGTGCCAGCAGCTTGTCTGAAGGGACAAATCAGCCCCAGCATTTT.

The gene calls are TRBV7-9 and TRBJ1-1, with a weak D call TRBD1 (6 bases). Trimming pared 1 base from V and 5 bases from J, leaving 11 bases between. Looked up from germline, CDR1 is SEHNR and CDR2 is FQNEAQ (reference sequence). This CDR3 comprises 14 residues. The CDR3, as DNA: TGTGCCAGCAGCTTAGAGTCAGGGGAAACTGAAGCTTTCTTT. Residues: CASSLESGETEAFF. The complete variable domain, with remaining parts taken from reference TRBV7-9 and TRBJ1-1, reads DTGVSQNPRHKITKRGQNVTFRCDPISEHNRLYWYRQTLGQGPEFLTYFQNEAQLEKSRLLSDRFSAERPKGSFSTLEIQRTEQGDSAMYLCASSLESGETEAFFGQGTRLTVV.

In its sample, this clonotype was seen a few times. The CDR3 region has the DNA TGTGCCAGCAGCTTAGCCCTGACAGGGGGAAACACTGAAGCTTTCTTT. This gives the protein CASSLALTGGNTEAFF. The chain carries TRBV11-2 and TRBJ1-1, with 9 bases that match TRBD1. In germline, CDR1 is SGHAT, CDR2 FQNNGV. This CDR3 has 16 amino acids. V dropped 1 base and J dropped 2; count of bases not matched to a gene: 5. Using reference TRBV11-2 and TRBJ1-1 for the parts outside the CDR3, the full variable domain is EAGVAQSPRYKIIEKRQSVAFWCNPISGHATLYWYQQILGQGPKLLIQFQNNGVVDDSQLPKDRFSAERLKGVDSTLKIQPAKLEDSAVYLCASSLALTGGNTEAFFGQGTRLTVV.

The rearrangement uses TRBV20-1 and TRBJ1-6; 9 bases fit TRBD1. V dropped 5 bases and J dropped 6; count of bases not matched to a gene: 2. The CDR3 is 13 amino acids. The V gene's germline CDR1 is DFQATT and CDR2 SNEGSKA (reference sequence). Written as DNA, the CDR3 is TGCAGTGCTCCGGGACAGGGTAATTCACCCCTCCACTTT. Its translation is CSAPGQGNSPLHF.

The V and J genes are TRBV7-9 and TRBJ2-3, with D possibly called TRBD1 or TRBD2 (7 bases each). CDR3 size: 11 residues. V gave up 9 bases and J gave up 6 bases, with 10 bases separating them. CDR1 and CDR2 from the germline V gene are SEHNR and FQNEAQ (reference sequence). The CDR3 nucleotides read TGTGCCAGGGGAGGGGGCGATACGCAGTATTTT. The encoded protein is CARGGGDTQYF.

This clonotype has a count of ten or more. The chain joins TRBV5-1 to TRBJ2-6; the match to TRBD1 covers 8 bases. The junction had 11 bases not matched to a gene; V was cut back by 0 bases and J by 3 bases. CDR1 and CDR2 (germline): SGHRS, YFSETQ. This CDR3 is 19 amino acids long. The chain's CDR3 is CASSLDPTLGQGGANVLTF. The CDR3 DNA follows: TGCGCCAGCAGCTTGGATCCCACTCTTGGACAGGGTGGGGCCAACGTCCTGACTTTC.

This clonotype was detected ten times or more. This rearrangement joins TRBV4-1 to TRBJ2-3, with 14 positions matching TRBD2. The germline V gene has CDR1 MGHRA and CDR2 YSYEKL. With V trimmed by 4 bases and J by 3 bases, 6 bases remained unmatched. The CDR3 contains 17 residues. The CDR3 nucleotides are TGCGCCAGCAGCCGTACCGGGACTAGCGGGAGAACAGATACGCAGTATTTT. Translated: CASSRTGTSGRTDTQYF.

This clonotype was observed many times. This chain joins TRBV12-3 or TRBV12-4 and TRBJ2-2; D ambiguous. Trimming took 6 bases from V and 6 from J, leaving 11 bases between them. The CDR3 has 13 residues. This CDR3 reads CASSQASAGELFF. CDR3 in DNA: TGTGCCAGCAGCCAAGCCTCCGCCGGGGAGCTGTTTTTT.

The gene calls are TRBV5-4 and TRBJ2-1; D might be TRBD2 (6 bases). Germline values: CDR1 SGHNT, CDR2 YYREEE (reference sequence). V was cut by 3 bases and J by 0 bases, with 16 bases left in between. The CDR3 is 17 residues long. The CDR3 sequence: CASSSSPGVSSYNEQFF. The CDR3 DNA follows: TGTGCCAGCAGCTCTTCGCCGGGGGTCAGCTCCTACAATGAGCAGTTCTTC.

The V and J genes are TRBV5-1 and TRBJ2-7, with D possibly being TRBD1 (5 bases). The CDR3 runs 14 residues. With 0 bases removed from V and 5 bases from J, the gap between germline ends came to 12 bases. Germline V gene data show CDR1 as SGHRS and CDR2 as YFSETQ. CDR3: CASSLGRVWDEQYF. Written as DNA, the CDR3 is TGCGCCAGCAGCTTGGGCAGGGTATGGGACGAGCAGTACTTC. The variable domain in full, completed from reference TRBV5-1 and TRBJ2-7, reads KAGVTQTPRYLIKTRGQQVTLSCSPISGHRSVSWYQQTPGQGLQFLFEYFSETQRNKGNFPGRFSGRQFSNSRSEMNVSTLELGDSALYLCASSLGRVWDEQYFGPGTRLTVT.

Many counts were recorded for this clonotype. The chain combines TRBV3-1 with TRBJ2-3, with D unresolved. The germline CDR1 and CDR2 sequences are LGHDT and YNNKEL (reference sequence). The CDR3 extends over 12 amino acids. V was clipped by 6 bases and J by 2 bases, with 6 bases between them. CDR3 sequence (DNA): TGTGCCAGCAGTCCAAACACAGATACGCAGTATTTT. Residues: CASSPNTDTQYF.